Reported below is one TCR beta chain. Its target is not known. This record belongs to a study of neoadjuvant nivolumab and ipilimumab in lung cancer. The assay was immunoSEQ multiplex PCR, and TCRdb's table has in-frame clones only and misses some. The sample has 15,000 to 20,000 clones, around 69% seen once. The germline CDR1 and CDR2 sequences are GTSNPN and SVGIG (reference sequence). There are 15 residues in the CDR3. With 2 bases clipped from V and 1 base from J, the junction kept 5 bases outside the gene matches. Findings and caveats of the study: TCR receptors were sequenced in few samples.

The specimen comprised tumor tissue, sampled after neoadjuvant nivolumab, alone or with ipilimumab, at or shortly before surgery. This chain connects TRBV30 to TRBJ2-5; 9 bases are a match to TRBD1. This TCR came from an adult with non-small cell lung cancer. The CDR3 region is CAWSLGQGFQETQYF. The DNA of the CDR3 is TGTGCCTGGAGTCTGGGACAGGGATTCCAAGAGACCCAGTACTTC.